A single sample is the source of the 6 T cell receptor beta chains below, sequenced in a study of blood T cell repertoires in COVID-19. Only in-frame clones appear in the TCRdb table, and some are missing; sequencing was by immunoSEQ multiplex PCR. The top ten clones hold over 1.5% of a sample with approximately 270,000 clones, around 85% of them seen once. The sequenced material came from PBMCs or T cells enriched from blood (not recorded which). The receptors come from a woman between 45 and 65 years old who had recovered from COVID-19.

This chain links TRBV5-5 with TRBJ1-5, with no clear D. CDR1 is SGHKS and CDR2 is YYEKEE in the germline V gene (reference sequence). This CDR3 region has 13 residues. Deletions cut 7 bases from V and 6 bases from J, with 14 bases between. CDR3 nucleotides: TGTGCCAGCTTCCAGGCCAGAGTTCAGCCCCAGCATTTT. Its translation: CASFQARVQPQHF. The variable domain in full, completed from reference TRBV5-5 and TRBJ1-5, reads DAGVTQSPTHLIKTRGQQVTLRCSPISGHKSVSWYQQVLGQGPQFIFQYYEKEERGRGNFPDRFSARQFPNYSSELNVNALLLGDSALYLCASFQARVQPQHFGDGTRLSIL.

The chain carries TRBV7-9 and TRBJ1-3; D is unresolved. CDR1 is SEHNR, CDR2 FQNEAQ, per germline (reference sequence). CDR3 length: 12 residues. V was cut by 11 bases and J by 3 bases, with 11 bases left in between. The CDR3 coding sequence is TGTGCCTCACAGTCCCTTGGAAACACCATATATTTT. Translated: CASQSLGNTIYF.

The J gene is TRBJ1-2, the V gene TRBV14; unclear D gene. V was shortened by 4 bases and J by 4 bases, with 13 bases between the two germline ends. This CDR3 is built from 14 residues. Per germline, CDR1 SGHDN and CDR2 FVKESK. The CDR3 reads CASSLAVTPYGYTF. The CDR3 DNA follows: TGTGCCAGCAGCCTGGCAGTCACGCCCTATGGCTACACCTTC.

The chain links TRBV27 to TRBJ1-1, with 7 bases aligning to TRBD1. The V and J ends lost 3 bases and 5 bases, in that order; junction bases with no gene match: 6. There are 14 residues in the CDR3. CDR1 and CDR2 from the germline V gene are MNHEY and SMNVEV (reference sequence). The CDR3 protein is CASSFRGRWTEAFF. The CDR3 DNA reads TGTGCCAGCAGTTTTAGGGGGCGATGGACTGAAGCTTTCTTT.

This rearrangement joins TRBV20-1 to TRBJ2-1; D call uncertain. V lost 3 bases and J lost 3, with 12 bases in between. The CDR3 sequence is 14 residues long. Germline V lookup: CDR1 DFQATT, CDR2 SNEGSKA (reference sequence). The CDR3 protein is CSASKRYLYNEQFF. The CDR3 region has the DNA TGCAGTGCTAGTAAGAGGTACCTCTACAATGAGCAGTTCTTC.

The rearrangement uses TRBV10-3 and TRBJ2-1; a possible D gene is TRBD2 (5 bases). The CDR3 has 16 amino acids. Germline V gene sequence: CDR1 ENHRY, CDR2 SYGVKD. V was clipped by 6 bases and J by 4 bases, with 19 bases between them. CDR3 in DNA: TGTGCCATCAGCTTTACCCGGGATGAGGGTTACAATGAGCAGTTCTTC. It encodes CAISFTRDEGYNEQFF.